The 2 T cell receptor beta chains listed next were all sequenced from one sample in a study of Ad26.COV2.S vaccination and SARS-CoV-2 variants. Treatment in this sample: some 20 received Ad26.COV2.S at low or high dose, single or two shots; 5 received placebo; per-sample allocation not given. Material that was analyzed had been drawn on day 63 after the first vaccine or placebo injection. Generated by immunoSEQ multiplex PCR, the TCRdb table keeps only in-frame clones and is missing some. The sample lists fewer than 400,000 clones, 89% seen once, with around 1.9% in the top ten. The source material was peripheral blood, sampled in a trial of Ad26.COV2.S vaccine versus placebo. These receptors were taken from a person aged 18-65 years who received the Ad26.COV2.S COVID-19 vaccine or a placebo.

This clone was detected only once. The chain employs TRBV28 and TRBJ2-6, with D tentatively TRBD2 (6 bases). The ends were cut back, 6 bases at V and 0 bases at J, with 9 bases in the middle. CDR3 length: 15 residues. Per germline, CDR1 MDHEN and CDR2 SYDVKM. CDR3 DNA: TGTGCCAGCAGGGAGGGGAGCTCTGGGGCCAACGTCCTGACTTTC. Amino acids: CASREGSSGANVLTF.

This chain uses TRBV18 with TRBJ2-7; D might be TRBD1 (5 bases). The germline CDR1 and CDR2 sequences are KGHSH and LQKENI. This CDR3 region has 14 residues. Trimming stripped 2 bases from V and 9 bases from J, with 17 bases between. CDR3 protein: CASSPETDPDRQYF. CDR3 coding DNA: TGTGCCAGCTCACCAGAGACAGACCCCGATCGGCAGTACTTC.